This T cell receptor (beta chain) was recovered during a study of shared clonotypes between healthy human individuals. Study in general: Three CD4 naive, three CD4 memory, two CD8 naive and one CD8 memory plate were used per donor. Study-wide points: Non-shared clonotypes were found to have lower generation probabilities than the clonotypes that were shared by all four of the sorted-subset donors.

Germline values: CDR1 KGHSH, CDR2 LQKENI. The junction had 8 bases not matched to a gene; V was cut back by 6 bases and J by 12 bases. CDR3 length: 12 amino acids. Per the original data handling: Junction-only sequences produced by ImmunoSEQ had no quality scores, so filtering differed. The protocol was immunoSEQ multiplex PCR, while the TCRdb copy is restricted to in-frame clones and leaves out a portion. The V and J calls and clone size come from that table; D and trimming were worked out from the DNA. The sample lists about 700,000 clones; around two thirds were seen once. Notes on this clone: Its target is unknown.

The TCR originated in a woman under 40 in good health. The chain is built from TRBV18 and TRBJ2-4, with 7 bases aligning to TRBD1. Source material: memory CD4+ T cells sorted from blood. Subset described: CD45RA-negative fraction. CDR3 amino acids: CASSRTGDHQYF. The CDR3 DNA follows: TGTGCCAGCTCGCGAACAGGGGATCATCAGTACTTC.